This T cell receptor (beta chain) stems from a study of T cell changes during pregnancy in multiple sclerosis. Germline CDR1 reads MRHNA; CDR2 reads SNTAGT. The CDR3 covers 17 residues. V lost 4 bases and J lost 0; bases outside the gene matches: 3. TCRdb keeps only in-frame clones here, not all; method: immunoSEQ multiplex PCR. The sample consists of some 70,000 clones, 85% to 95% of them appearing once. The V gene is TRBV6-4, the J gene TRBJ2-2; 12 bases are a match to TRBD2. The TCR sequence derives from a female donor in good health, enrolled as a control in a pregnancy study. The material sequenced was CD8+ T cells from peripheral blood mononuclear cells, taken in the third trimester of pregnancy. CDR3 DNA sequence: TGTGCCAGCAGTGGGACTAGCGGGGAATCGAACACCGGGGAGCTGTTTTTT. Its translation is CASSGTSGESNTGELFF.